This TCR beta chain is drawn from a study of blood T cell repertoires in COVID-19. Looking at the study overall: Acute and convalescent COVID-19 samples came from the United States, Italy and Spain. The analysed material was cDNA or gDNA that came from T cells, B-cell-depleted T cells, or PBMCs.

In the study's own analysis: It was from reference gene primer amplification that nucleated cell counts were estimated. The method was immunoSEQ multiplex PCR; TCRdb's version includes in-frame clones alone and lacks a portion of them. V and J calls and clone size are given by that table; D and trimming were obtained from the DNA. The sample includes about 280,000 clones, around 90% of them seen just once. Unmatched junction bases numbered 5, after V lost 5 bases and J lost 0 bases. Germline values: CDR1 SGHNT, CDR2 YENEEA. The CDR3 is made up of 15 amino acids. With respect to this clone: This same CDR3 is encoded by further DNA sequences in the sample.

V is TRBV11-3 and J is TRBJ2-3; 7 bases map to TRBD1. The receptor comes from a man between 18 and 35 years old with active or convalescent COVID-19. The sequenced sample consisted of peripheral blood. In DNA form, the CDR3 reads TGTGCCAGCAGCCGCCGACAGGGTAGCACAGATACGCAGTATTTT. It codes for CASSRRQGSTDTQYF.